Shown below are 6 T cell receptor beta chains from a single sample sequenced in a study of a mutant IDH1 vaccine in newly diagnosed glioma. Sequencing used immunoSEQ multiplex PCR; TCRdb keeps in-frame clones, though not all of them. The sample has around 30,000 clones, about three quarters seen once; the top ten hold roughly 8.9%. Time point indicated: baseline, week 1 (first vaccination visit). Treatment reported: pre-vaccination baseline after standard-of-care therapy. The material was peripheral blood mononuclear cells (PBMCs), obtained from a glioma patient treated with radiotherapy, temozolomide or both. The receptors were gathered from a man aged 45-60 years with glioma. Some clones in this sample may be carry-over from other donors' samples.

This chain joins TRBV7-9 and TRBJ2-7; no definite D call. CDR1 and CDR2 from the germline V gene are SEHNR and FQNEAQ (reference sequence). V shed 2 bases and J shed 1 base, with 12 bases lying between them. There are 15 residues in the CDR3. CDR3 sequence reads: CASSLQGTLSYEQYF. The CDR3 nucleotides read TGTGCCAGCAGCTTACAAGGAACCCTGTCCTACGAGCAGTACTTC. The variable domain in full, with the rest retrieved from reference TRBV7-9 and TRBJ2-7, is DTGVSQNPRHKITKRGQNVTFRCDPISEHNRLYWYRQTLGQGPEFLTYFQNEAQLEKSRLLSDRFSAERPKGSFSTLEIQRTEQGDSAMYLCASSLQGTLSYEQYFGPGTRLTVT.

The CDR3 DNA reads as TGTGCCAGCAGCTCTACAGGGGTGGAGCAGTACTTC. This encodes CASSSTGVEQYF. The J gene is TRBJ2-7, the V gene TRBV7-6; 7 nucleotides match TRBD1. V was clipped by 4 bases and J by 7 bases; unmatched bases: 4. The germline V gene has CDR1 SGHVS and CDR2 FNYEAQ. The length of the CDR3 is 12 residues.

The chain has TRBV6-1 and TRBJ1-6; unclear D gene. V lost 8 bases and J lost 4, with 15 bases in between. The CDR3 is made up of 15 amino acids. Germline CDR1 reads MNHNS; CDR2 reads SASEGT. In DNA, the CDR3 is TGTGCCAGCCCACCCGACTGGGGATATAATTCACCCCTCCACTTT. It encodes CASPPDWGYNSPLHF.

J is TRBJ1-2 and V is TRBV4-3; TRBD1 might be the D (6 bases). Germline values: CDR1 LGHNA, CDR2 YSLEER. CDR3 length equals 14 residues. V was pared by 0 bases and J by 7 bases, with 12 bases between. CDR3 nucleotides: TGCGCCAGCAGCCAAGATTTTGGGGGGCTTGGCTACACCTTC. Residues: CASSQDFGGLGYTF.

This chain uses TRBV5-1 with TRBJ2-2, with D perhaps matching TRBD2 (5 bases). Germline lookup yields CDR1 SGHRS and CDR2 YFSETQ. The CDR3 covers 16 residues. V was shortened by 0 bases and J by 3 bases, with 12 bases between the two germline ends. The CDR3 sequence is CASSLDSWGDTGELFF. CDR3 coding DNA: TGCGCCAGCAGCTTGGACTCCTGGGGAGACACCGGGGAGCTGTTTTTT.

J is TRBJ2-3 and V is TRBV5-6; D unclear. Germline V CDR1 and CDR2: SGHDT, YYEEEE. Trimming removed 9 bases from V and 6 bases from J, with 8 bases in between. The CDR3 extends over 10 amino acids. The CDR3 DNA follows: TGTGCCACCCCAAAGGATACGCAGTATTTT. Protein: CATPKDTQYF. Drawing the rest from reference TRBV5-6 and TRBJ2-3, the complete variable domain is DAGVTQSPTHLIKTRGQQVTLRCSPKSGHDTVSWYQQALGQGPQFIFQYYEEEERQRGNFPDRFSGHQFPNYSSELNVNALLLGDSALYLCATPKDTQYFGPGTRLTVL.